This T cell receptor beta chain was obtained from a study of OX40 agonist ivuxolimab in advanced cancers. The table came from immunoSEQ multiplex PCR; TCRdb's copy has only in-frame clones and leaves some out. The repertoire holds 85,000 or so clones, with 65% to 90% as singletons. The germline gives CDR1 SGHTA, CDR2 FQGNSA. The CDR3 length is 15 residues. This chain links TRBV7-2 with TRBJ2-5; maybe TRBD1 (5 bases). Near its end, the DNA agrees better with TRBJ2-7, so the J call may be wrong. The receptor comes from an adult with an advanced solid tumor such as melanoma, head and neck, liver or kidney cancer. This specimen consisted of CD4+ or CD8+ T cells sorted from blood, obtained in a trial of the OX40 agonist ivuxolimab. CDR3 loop: CASSLDRRLGYEQYF. The CDR3 DNA sequence: TGTGCCAGCAGCTTAGACAGGAGATTGGGCTACGAGCAGTACTTC.